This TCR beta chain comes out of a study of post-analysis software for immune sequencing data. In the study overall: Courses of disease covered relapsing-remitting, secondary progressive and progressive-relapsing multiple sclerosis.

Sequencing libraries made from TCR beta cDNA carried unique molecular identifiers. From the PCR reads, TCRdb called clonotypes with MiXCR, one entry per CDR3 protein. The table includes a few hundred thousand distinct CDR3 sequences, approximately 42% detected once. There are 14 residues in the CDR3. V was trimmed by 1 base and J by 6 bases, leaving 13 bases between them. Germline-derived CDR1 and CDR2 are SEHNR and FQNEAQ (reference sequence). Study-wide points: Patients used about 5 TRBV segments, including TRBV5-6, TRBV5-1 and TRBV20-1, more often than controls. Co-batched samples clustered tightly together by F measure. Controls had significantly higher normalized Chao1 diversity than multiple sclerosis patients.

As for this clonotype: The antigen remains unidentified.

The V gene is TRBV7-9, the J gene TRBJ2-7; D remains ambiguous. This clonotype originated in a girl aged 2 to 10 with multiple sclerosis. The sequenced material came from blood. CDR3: CASSLVGVVREQYF. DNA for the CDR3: TGTGCCAGCAGCTTAGTAGGAGTTGTCCGCGAGCAGTACTTC.